This T cell receptor beta chain is from a study of identical twins. The CDR3 runs 15 residues. CDR1 is SGHRS, CDR2 YFSETQ, per germline. V lost 0 bases to trimming and J lost 3 bases, with 12 bases between them. Via MiXCR, TCRdb re-called the 5' RACE reads, giving one row per CDR3 protein. The sample has under 250,000 distinct CDR3 sequences, 7.5% seen once. This clonotype was detected ten times or more. The same sample was also used in a study of yellow fever vaccine responses in identical twins. From that second work: Twins' vaccine T cell response reportedly seemed partly convergent, partly personalized.

The chain uses TRBV5-1 and TRBJ2-5; D not resolved. The clonotype was recovered from a woman aged 18 to 35 in good health. The sample consisted of memory (CD45RO+) T cells sorted from blood. The CDR3 bases are TGCGCCAGCAGCTTGGGCTCAACATCTGAAGAGACCCAGTACTTC. It encodes CASSLGSTSEETQYF.